A selection of T cell receptor beta chains follows, all from one sample in a study of blood T cell repertoires in COVID-19. Here immunoSEQ multiplex PCR was the method, and the copy in TCRdb shows in-frame clones only, minus some. The data show more than 85,000 clones, with roughly 84% seen just once and just under 3% held by the top ten. Sequenced material: peripheral blood. The receptors shown here come from an elderly woman with acute or convalescent COVID-19. The CDR3 runs from the conserved cysteine through the conserved F or W. The D gene is left open where the match is weak. A row's size may be missing; if present it is once, few, many or a size class.

-	TRBV28	-	TRBJ1-4	TGTGCCAGCAGTCAGACAGGATCGAGTGAAAAACTGTTTTTT	CASSQTGSSEKLFF
TRBD1	TRBV6-2/TRBV6-3	-	TRBJ2-7	TGTGCCAGCAGTTTCAGAGCCCCGGGACAGGGGGGACAGCAGTACTTC	CASSFRAPGQGGQQYF
TRBD1	TRBV7-6	-	TRBJ1-2	TGTGCCAGCAGCAGAGGGACAGGGGCTAGCTATGGCTACACCTTC	CASSRGTGASYGYTF
TRBD1	TRBV18	-	TRBJ1-6	TGTGCCAGCTCACCTGGGACAGGTGGATCACCCCTCCACTTT	CASSPGTGGSPLHF
-	TRBV4-2	-	TRBJ1-4	TGTGCCAGCAGCCAATGGGGGGGAGATGAAAAACTGTTTTTT	CASSQWGGDEKLFF
TRBD2	TRBV7-9	-	TRBJ2-1	TGTGCCAGCAGCCGCGGGACTAGCGGACACAATGAGCAGTTCTTC	CASSRGTSGHNEQFF
-	TRBV15	few	TRBJ2-1	TGTGCCACCAGCAGAGAGAACAACCCCCGTTACAATGAGCAGTTCTTC	CATSRENNPRYNEQFF
-	TRBV5-1	-	TRBJ2-3	TGCGCCAGCAAAGGCGGGGGCACAGATACGCAGTATTTT	CASKGGGTDTQYF
-	TRBV3-1/TRBV3-2	-	TRBJ2-3	TGTGCCAGCAGCTCCAGCCCCCCAGGGCCAGATACGCAGTATTTT	CASSSSPPGPDTQYF
TRBD1	TRBV10-3	-	TRBJ2-2	TGTGCCATCAGTGAGGCTTACGGGACAGGGGGCTCAGTGGAGCTGTTTTTT	CAISEAYGTGGSVELFF
-	TRBV18	-	TRBJ1-1	TGTGCCAGCTCACCAGTGGGGGCCGCGAACACTGAAGCTTTCTTT	CASSPVGAANTEAFF
-	TRBV10-3	-	TRBJ2-3	TGTGCCATCAGTGAGGAACCGCTCATCGGTGATACGCAGTATTTT	CAISEEPLIGDTQYF
TRBD1	TRBV28	-	TRBJ1-6	TGTGCCAGCAGCAACCTACAGGGGGCTAATCGGTATCCCCTCCACTTT	CASSNLQGANRYPLHF
-	TRBV9	-	TRBJ1-5	TGTGCCAGCAGCGTAGCGGGACATAGCAATCAGCCCCAGCATTTT	CASSVAGHSNQPQHF
-	TRBV10-3	-	TRBJ2-3	TGTGCCATCAGTGTAGGAGGGGTGGATACGCAGTATTTT	CAISVGGVDTQYF
-	TRBV30	-	TRBJ1-3	TGTGCCTGGAGTTCGACAGTTGGAAACACCATATATTTT	CAWSSTVGNTIYF
TRBD2	TRBV7-3	-	TRBJ2-1	TGTGCCAGCAGCAAAGCGGGAGCTAACAATGAGCAGTTCTTC	CASSKAGANNEQFF
TRBD1	TRBV7-2	-	TRBJ1-5	TGTGCCAGCAGCTATAAAATCATTCCGGGACAGGGGAATCAGCCCCAGCATTTT	CASSYKIIPGQGNQPQHF
-	TRBV28	-	TRBJ1-3	TGTGCCAGCAGTTTGCGGGGGACGGGGAGTGGAAACACCATATATTTT	CASSLRGTGSGNTIYF
-	TRBV12-3/TRBV12-4	-	TRBJ2-7	TGTGCCAGCAGGATGCGAGGGAACTACGAGCAGTACTTC	CASRMRGNYEQYF
TRBD1	TRBV13	-	TRBJ1-2	TGTGCCAGCAGCCGGTCCCGGGACAGGGCCCTAGGAGGCTATGGCTACACCTTC	CASSRSRDRALGGYGYTF
-	TRBV19	-	TRBJ1-1	TGTGCCACCGCGGGACGGCTGAACACTGAAGCTTTCTTT	CATAGRLNTEAFF
-	TRBV19	-	TRBJ2-7	TGTGCCAGTAAGTTCGGGGACTCAGCCTACGAGCAGTACTTC	CASKFGDSAYEQYF
-	TRBV5-1	-	TRBJ2-1	TGCGCCAGCAGCTACGGGGGCTCCTACAATGAGCAGTTCTTC	CASSYGGSYNEQFF
-	TRBV7-9	-	TRBJ2-2	TGTGCCAGCAGCTTGTTGGTATCGGGCGGGGAGCTGTTTTTT	CASSLLVSGGELFF
-	TRBV19	-	TRBJ1-5	TGTGCCAGTAGTTCACTCGGACAGACGAATCAGCCCCAGCATTTT	CASSSLGQTNQPQHF
TRBD1	TRBV7-3	-	TRBJ2-7	TGTGCCAGCAGCTTAACCCCGGGACAGGGCTACGAGCAGTACTTC	CASSLTPGQGYEQYF
-	TRBV7-6	-	TRBJ2-7	TGTGCCAGCAGCTTAGCGGCGGGGGCTAGCTACGAGCAGTACTTC	CASSLAAGASYEQYF
TRBD1	TRBV28	-	TRBJ1-2	TGTGCCAGCAGTTTTGGAGGGGGCTTTAACTATGGCTACACCTTC	CASSFGGGFNYGYTF
TRBD1	TRBV2	-	TRBJ1-2	TGTGCCAGCACCCCAGGGGGCTCGAACTATGGCTACACCTTC	CASTPGGSNYGYTF
-	TRBV5-1	-	TRBJ2-1	TGCGCCAGCAGCTTGTCCCTCGATGAGCAGTTCTTC	CASSLSLDEQFF
-	TRBV5-1	-	TRBJ2-2	TGCGCCAGCAGCCCCCTTGCGGGGTATGCCGGGGAGCTGTTTTTT	CASSPLAGYAGELFF
-	TRBV11-3	-	TRBJ2-5	TGTGCCAGCAGCTTAGATGGCAGTACCCAAGAGACCCAGTACTTC	CASSLDGSTQETQYF
TRBD2	TRBV5-5	-	TRBJ2-3	TGTGCCAGTATTGTGGGACTAGCCACAGATACGCAGTATTTT	CASIVGLATDTQYF
-	TRBV6-1	-	TRBJ2-5	TGTGCCAGCAGTGAAGATCAGGGCCAAGAGACCCAGTACTTC	CASSEDQGQETQYF
-	TRBV4-2	-	TRBJ1-4	TGTGCCAGCAGCCAAGCTGGGGAGACTAATGAAAAACTGTTTTTT	CASSQAGETNEKLFF
-	TRBV5-1	few	TRBJ1-1	TGCGCCAGCAGCCTCGAGACAAACACTGAAGCTTTCTTT	CASSLETNTEAFF
-	TRBV6-5	-	TRBJ2-2	TGTGCCAGCAGTTACTCCGCGGGAACCGGGGAGCTGTTTTTT	CASSYSAGTGELFF
-	TRBV4-1	-	TRBJ1-5	TGCGCCAGCAGCCAAGGCGTGGGCCCACTGGGGCCCCAGCATTTT	CASSQGVGPLGPQHF
-	TRBV5-4	-	TRBJ1-4	TGTGCCAGCAGCAGGGGGGAGGGTGAAAAACTGTTTTTT	CASSRGEGEKLFF
TRBD1	TRBV6-5	-	TRBJ1-2	TGTGCCAGCAGTTCCCGGGACAGGGGACCCAATGGCTACACCTTC	CASSSRDRGPNGYTF
-	TRBV10-3	few	TRBJ2-2	TGTGCCATCAGGGCGGTAAACACCGGGGAGCTGTTTTTT	CAIRAVNTGELFF
-	TRBV27	once	TRBJ2-1	TGTGCCAGCAGTTTAACGCCTAGCGCCTATTCCTACAATGAGCAGTTCTTC	CASSLTPSAYSYNEQFF
TRBD2	TRBV18	-	TRBJ2-1	TGTGCCAGCTCACCACGGGAGACTAGCGGGGGGATTCAGGCTCCCGGTGAGCAGTTCTTC	CASSPRETSGGIQAPGEQFF
-	TRBV9	-	TRBJ1-2	TGTGCCAGCAGCGCAGACAGGACCGTCTATGGCTACACCTTC	CASSADRTVYGYTF
TRBD1	TRBV5-6	-	TRBJ1-5	TGTGCCAGCAGCTTGTCGGACAGGGCTAGCAATCAGCCCCAGCATTTT	CASSLSDRASNQPQHF
TRBD2	TRBV6-2/TRBV6-3	-	TRBJ2-3	TGTGCCAGCAGTTACTCGACGGGACTAGCGGGTAGCACAGATACGCAGTATTTT	CASSYSTGLAGSTDTQYF
-	TRBV7-9	-	TRBJ1-2	TGTGCCAGCAGCTTAGAGGAGTCAGTCTTCAACTATGGCTACACCTTC	CASSLEESVFNYGYTF
-	TRBV3-1/TRBV3-2	-	TRBJ1-4	TGTGCCAGCAGCCAAGTCCAAGGACAGCATAATGAAAAACTGTTTTTT	CASSQVQGQHNEKLFF
-	TRBV3-1/TRBV3-2	-	TRBJ1-2	TGTGCCAGCAGCCAAGATAGGGCAGGGAATGGCTACACCTTC	CASSQDRAGNGYTF
-	TRBV25-1	-	TRBJ1-2	TGTGCCAGCAGTGATAGTTCCAGGGGAGTGGCTGGCTACACCTTC	CASSDSSRGVAGYTF
-	TRBV24-1	-	TRBJ2-5	TGTGCCACCAGTGATTCGACTAGGAGGCAAGAGACCCAGTACTTC	CATSDSTRRQETQYF
-	TRBV28	-	TRBJ1-2	TGTGCCAGCAGTTTCAGGGCTCTAAACTATGGCTACACCTTC	CASSFRALNYGYTF
-	TRBV20-1	-	TRBJ2-4	TGCAGTGCTAGTGGACAGCTAGCCAAAAACATTCAGTACTTC	CSASGQLAKNIQYF
TRBD2	TRBV24-1	-	TRBJ2-1	TGTGCCACCAGTGATTCCGGGACTAGCGAGAACTACAATGAGCAGTTCTTC	CATSDSGTSENYNEQFF
TRBD1	TRBV27	-	TRBJ1-2	TGTGCCAGCGGCCAGACAGGGGGCACTAGGGGCTACACCTTC	CASGQTGGTRGYTF
-	TRBV7-2	-	TRBJ1-5	TGTGCCAGCAGCTTAGTTCAGAGCAATCAGCCCCAGCATTTT	CASSLVQSNQPQHF